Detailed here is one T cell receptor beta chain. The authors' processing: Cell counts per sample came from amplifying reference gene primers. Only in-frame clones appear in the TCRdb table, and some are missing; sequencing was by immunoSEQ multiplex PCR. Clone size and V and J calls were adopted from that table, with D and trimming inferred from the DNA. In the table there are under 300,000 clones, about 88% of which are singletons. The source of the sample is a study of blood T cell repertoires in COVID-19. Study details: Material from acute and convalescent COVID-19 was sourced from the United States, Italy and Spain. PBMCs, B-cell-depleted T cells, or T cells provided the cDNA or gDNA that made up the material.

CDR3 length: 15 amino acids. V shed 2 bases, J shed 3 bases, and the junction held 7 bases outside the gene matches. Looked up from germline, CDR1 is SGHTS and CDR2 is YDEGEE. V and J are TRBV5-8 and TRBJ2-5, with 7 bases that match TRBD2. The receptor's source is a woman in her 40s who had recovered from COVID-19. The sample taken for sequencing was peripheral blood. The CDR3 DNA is TGTGCCAGCAGCTTCGGGCTAGCGGCTAAAGAGACCCAGTACTTC. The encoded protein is CASSFGLAAKETQYF.